The next 30 T cell receptor beta chains were all read from a single sample in a study of T cell repertoires in cytomegalovirus infection. The antigens these receptors bind are not known. TCRdb analysed the reads with MiXCR anew, one entry per CDR3 protein. Of hundreds of thousands of distinct CDR3 sequences in the sample, 33% were seen once. The sequencing here drew on cultured PBMCs, taken from culture after CMV antigen stimulation. These receptors were obtained from a human donor in good health (CMV status not recorded). Some clones in this sample may be carry-over from other donors' samples.

This clonotype was found a few times. The CDR3 DNA follows: TGCGCCAGCAGCCAAGAGGTCAGGGTGGGAGATACGCAGTATTTT. It encodes CASSQEVRVGDTQYF. The J gene is TRBJ2-3, the V gene TRBV4-1, with D possibly matching TRBD1 (5 bases). V lost 0 bases and J 5 bases, leaving 12 bases between the germline ends. The CDR3 extends over 15 amino acids. CDR1 and CDR2 (germline): MGHRA, YSYEKL.

The chain links TRBV5-8 to TRBJ2-3; 8 nucleotides match TRBD2. J lost 2 bases, V lost 5 bases, and 7 bases had no gene match. CDR3 length: 15 residues. Germline CDR1 is SGHTS and CDR2 is YDEGEE. Here the CDR3 DNA reads TGTGCCAGCAGTCCGGGACTAGGGGACACAGATACGCAGTATTTT. Residues: CASSPGLGDTDTQYF. The variable domain in full, completed from reference TRBV5-8 and TRBJ2-3, reads EAGVTQSPTHLIKTRGQQATLRCSPISGHTSVYWYQQALGLGLQFLLWYDEGEERNRGNFPPRFSGRQFPNYSSELNVNALELEDSALYLCASSPGLGDTDTQYFGPGTRLTVL.

The CDR3 spells CASSLGVAGGYSPLHF. CDR3 sequence (DNA): TGTGCCAGCAGCTTAGGGGTGGCAGGGGGATATTCACCCCTCCACTTT. The chain carries TRBV7-9 and TRBJ1-6; 7 nucleotides align to TRBD1. Germline CDR1 SEHNR, CDR2 FQNEAQ (reference sequence). V trimming: 1 base; J trimming: 8 bases; junction bases outside the gene matches: 8. CDR3 length equals 16 residues.

This clonotype was counted a single time. The chain couples TRBV20-1 to TRBJ2-7; 7 positions match TRBD1. The trim removed 0 bases at V and 4 bases at J, leaving 3 bases unmatched. Germline lookup yields CDR1 DFQATT and CDR2 SNEGSKA (reference sequence). CDR3 size: 13 residues. CDR3 DNA sequence: TGCAGTGCTAGAGATCCCAGGGGGTACGAGCAGTACTTC. This encodes CSARDPRGYEQYF.

The gene calls are TRBV19 and TRBJ2-3; 8 nucleotides align to TRBD1. The germline CDR1 and CDR2 sequences are LNHDA and SQIVND (reference sequence). The CDR3 consists of 16 residues. Unmatched junction bases numbered 7, after V lost 5 bases and J lost 0 bases. In DNA, the CDR3 is TGTGCCAGTAGTCTCCGGACAGGGCGAAGCACAGATACGCAGTATTTT. Protein product: CASSLRTGRSTDTQYF.

The gene calls are TRBV10-3 and TRBJ2-3, with no clear D. Per germline, CDR1 ENHRY and CDR2 SYGVKD. This CDR3 spans 12 amino acids. V was pared by 4 bases and J by 6 bases, with 8 bases between. The chain's CDR3 is CAISGSPDTQYF. CDR3 bases: TGTGCCATCAGTGGGTCTCCGGATACGCAGTATTTT.

This clonotype was observed a few times. The chain couples TRBV19 to TRBJ2-1, with 10 bases fitting TRBD2. J lost 5 bases, V lost 5 bases, and 6 bases had no gene match. Germline assignment: CDR1 LNHDA and CDR2 SQIVND (reference sequence). The CDR3 is made up of 15 amino acids. The CDR3 reads CASSVSGRTNNEQFF. DNA of the CDR3: TGTGCCAGTAGTGTTAGCGGGAGGACCAACAATGAGCAGTTCTTC.

The V gene is TRBV2, the J gene TRBJ2-5; tentatively, D is TRBD1 (6 bases). This CDR3 region has 15 residues. The V and J ends lost 9 bases and 7 bases respectively, with 24 bases between them. Germline V gene data show CDR1 as SNHLY and CDR2 as FYNNEI. CDR3 amino acids: CASQQGRDRFGTQYF. CDR3 bases: TGTGCCAGTCAACAGGGTCGGGACCGCTTCGGGACCCAGTACTTC.

The genes are TRBV5-1 and TRBJ2-5, with D maybe TRBD2 (6 bases). Germline V gene lookup returns CDR1 SGHRS and CDR2 YFSETQ. V lost 4 bases and J 5 bases, leaving 15 bases between the germline ends. The CDR3 spans 14 residues. The CDR3 nucleotides are TGCGCCAGCAGCCCGTCGGGAGACGGGGAGACCCAGTACTTC. As protein: CASSPSGDGETQYF.

The rearrangement links TRBV7-9 to TRBJ2-7; no definite D call. V lost 4 bases and J lost 5, with 9 bases in between. There are 12 residues in the CDR3. The germline gives CDR1 SEHNR, CDR2 FQNEAQ (reference sequence). The DNA for the CDR3 is TGTGCCAGCAGCTCCCCGTCAGACGAGCAGTACTTC. Protein product: CASSSPSDEQYF.

This clonotype was recorded once. The chain combines TRBV20-1 with TRBJ2-1; 11 bases map to TRBD2. There are 16 residues in the CDR3. The ends lost 0 bases at V and 9 bases at J; junction bases unmatched: 10. The germline V gene encodes CDR1 DFQATT and CDR2 SNEGSKA (reference sequence). CDR3 in DNA: TGCAGTGCTAGAGACGCTAGCGGGAGGAGGGTGGTTGAGCAGTTCTTC. As protein: CSARDASGRRVVEQFF.

This chain links TRBV6-1 with TRBJ1-1; TRBD1 might be the D (5 bases). The CDR3 contains 14 residues. Germline values: CDR1 MNHNS, CDR2 SASEGT. V was clipped by 6 bases and J by 1 base, with 12 bases between them. CDR3 in amino acids: CASRWGTANTEAFF. CDR3 DNA: TGTGCCAGCAGGTGGGGGACGGCGAACACTGAAGCTTTCTTT.

This clonotype showed up just a few times. This chain joins TRBV7-7 and TRBJ2-5; no reliable D call. In germline, CDR1 is SSHAT, CDR2 FNYEAQ (reference sequence). The CDR3 is 13 residues long. Trimming left V 5 bases short and J 4 bases short, with 11 bases between. CDR3 sequence (DNA): TGTGCCAGCAGCGGAAATGTCGGAGAGACCCAGTACTTC. Its translation is CASSGNVGETQYF.

The rearrangement joins TRBV29-1 to TRBJ2-7, with D uncertain. V was clipped by 6 bases and J by 2 bases, with 14 bases between them. This CDR3 has 13 amino acids. CDR1 and CDR2 (germline): SQVTM, ANQGSEA. In DNA form, the CDR3 reads TGCAGCGTGGGTGGGATGGCAGCCTACGAGCAGTACTTC. It specifies CSVGGMAAYEQYF.

This clonotype was counted a few times. The rearrangement joins TRBV6-5 to TRBJ2-1; D is unclear. This CDR3 region has 14 residues. The V gene's germline CDR1 is MNHEY and CDR2 SVGAGI. Deletions cut 0 bases from V and 7 bases from J, with 10 bases between. In DNA, the CDR3 is TGTGCCAGCAGTTACTCTACCCCACAGAATGAGCAGTTCTTC. This translates into CASSYSTPQNEQFF.

The genes are TRBV6-1 and TRBJ2-7, with 9 bases identical to TRBD1. V was pared by 5 bases and J by 6 bases, with 5 bases of the junction left unmatched. The CDR3 consists of 13 residues. Germline CDR1 reads MNHNS; CDR2 reads SASEGT. The CDR3 coding sequence is TGTGCCAGCAGTTACGGGACAGGGTTCGAGCAGTACTTC. Translated: CASSYGTGFEQYF.

This chain uses TRBV6-5 with TRBJ2-3; 9 positions agree with TRBD2. Germline assignment: CDR1 MNHEY and CDR2 SVGAGI. This CDR3 is built from 15 residues. V was clipped by 0 bases and J by 8 bases; unmatched bases: 6. DNA for the CDR3: TGTGCCAGCAGTTACTCGCAGGGCGGGAGGGGTACGCAGTATTTT. The encoded protein is CASSYSQGGRGTQYF.

This chain uses TRBV19 with TRBJ1-3; perhaps TRBD1 as D (6 bases). The CDR3 sequence is 14 residues long. Germline V gene lookup returns CDR1 LNHDA and CDR2 SQIVND (reference sequence). Trimming took off 9 bases at V and 0 bases at J, with 12 bases between the two ends. The DNA for the CDR3 is TGTGCCAGCGGACAGCGGAGCTCTGGAAACACCATATATTTT. This encodes CASGQRSSGNTIYF.

V usage is TRBV4-3 and J usage is TRBJ2-3; D is uncertain. This CDR3 comprises 15 residues. Trimming cost V 6 bases and J 4 bases, with 17 bases left between them. Per germline, CDR1 LGHNA and CDR2 YSLEER. This CDR3 reads CASSQTSFQADTQYF. The CDR3 DNA is TGCGCCAGCAGTCAAACGTCTTTCCAGGCAGATACGCAGTATTTT.

Here the CDR3 DNA reads TGTGCCAGCAGATACAGGGCAGACACTGAAGCTTTCTTT. Amino acids: CASRYRADTEAFF. The J gene is TRBJ1-1, the V gene TRBV6-8, with D perhaps matching TRBD1 (6 bases). The V gene lost 6 bases and the J gene lost 3 bases, with 11 bases spanning the gap. Germline lookup yields CDR1 MNHGY and CDR2 SAAAGT. The CDR3 totals 13 residues.

To note about this clonotype: Possible read error: a much larger clone is one base away. The chain uses TRBV7-2 and TRBJ1-6, with D uncertain. Germline V gene data show CDR1 as SGHTA and CDR2 as FQGNSA. V lost 5 bases and J 11 bases, leaving 19 bases between the germline ends. The CDR3 length is 15 residues. The CDR3 spells CASSPRTVRTPPLHF. In DNA, the CDR3 is TGTGCCAGCAGCCCTCGGACCGTCCGAACTCCACCCCTCCACTTT.

This clonotype was picked up many times. This rearrangement joins TRBV7-8 to TRBJ2-6; weak D call: TRBD2 (6 bases). Trimming left V 5 bases short and J 1 base short, with 15 bases between. CDR3 length: 17 amino acids. Per germline, CDR1 SGHVS and CDR2 FQNEAQ. The CDR3 loop is CASSPGVRGSGANVLTF. CDR3 in DNA: TGTGCCAGCAGCCCGGGGGTGAGGGGATCTGGGGCCAACGTCCTGACTTTC.

The chain has TRBV5-4 and TRBJ2-3; perhaps D is TRBD1 or TRBD2 (5 bases each). Between the trimmed V and J ends, which lost 7 bases and 0 bases, there was a span of 12 bases. Germline V gives CDR1 SGHNT, CDR2 YYREEE (reference sequence). CDR3 size: 14 residues. CDR3 bases: TGTGCCAGCTGCCGGGACGGGAGCACAGATACGCAGTATTTT. Its translation is CASCRDGSTDTQYF.

This clonotype was seen a handful of times. The V gene is TRBV4-1, the J gene TRBJ2-3, with TRBD2 matching over 7 bases. The CDR3 spans 17 residues. Per germline, CDR1 MGHRA and CDR2 YSYEKL. V lost 4 bases to trimming and J lost 0 bases; unmatched junction nucleotides: 10. This CDR3 is CASSRLGGAGSTDTQYF. The DNA of the CDR3 is TGCGCCAGCAGCCGGCTCGGAGGAGCGGGAAGCACAGATACGCAGTATTTT.

V gene TRBV29-1 combines with J gene TRBJ2-1; D possibly uses TRBD1 or TRBD2 (5 bases each). CDR1 SQVTM and CDR2 ANQGSEA come from the germline V gene. Trimming took 6 bases from V and 0 from J, leaving 15 bases between them. The CDR3 length is 15 residues. The CDR3, as DNA: TGCAGCGTGCTCCCGGGACCCCGCTCCTACAATGAGCAGTTCTTC. It encodes CSVLPGPRSYNEQFF.

The chain is built from TRBV7-9 and TRBJ2-2; 8 positions agree with TRBD2. The CDR3 extends over 15 amino acids. With 2 bases clipped from V and 5 bases from J, the junction kept 4 bases outside the gene matches. From germline, CDR1 is SEHNR and CDR2 FQNEAQ (reference sequence). CDR3 residues: CASSLFSGGTGELFF. CDR3 DNA: TGTGCCAGCAGCTTATTCAGCGGGGGTACCGGGGAGCTGTTTTTT.

A few counts support this clonotype. The chain recombines TRBV7-2 with TRBJ2-1; perhaps TRBD2 as D (5 bases). Trimming removed 6 bases at V and 0 bases at J, with 15 bases between. The CDR3 extends over 16 amino acids. Looked up from germline, CDR1 is SGHTA and CDR2 is FQGNSA. This chain's CDR3 is CASRTLAGSSYNEQFF. DNA for the CDR3: TGTGCCAGCAGAACCCTGGCGGGCAGCTCCTACAATGAGCAGTTCTTC. Filled out from reference TRBV7-2 and TRBJ2-1, the complete variable domain reads GAGVSQSPSNKVTEKGKDVELRCDPISGHTALYWYRQSLGQGLEFLIYFQGNSAPDKSGLPSDRFSAERTGGSVSTLTIQRTQQEDSAVYLCASRTLAGSSYNEQFFGPGTRLTVL.

J is TRBJ2-3 and V is TRBV6-1; TRBD2 might be the D (5 bases). V was clipped by 0 bases and J by 1 base, with 8 bases between them. This CDR3 is 15 amino acids long. The germline V gene has CDR1 MNHNS and CDR2 SASEGT. The CDR3 region has the DNA TGTGCCAGCAGTGAAGCGAGGGAAGGCACAGATACGCAGTATTTT. Translated, it gives CASSEAREGTDTQYF.

This clonotype was counted a few times. V usage is TRBV4-1 and J usage is TRBJ2-1, with 7 bases fitting TRBD1. Looked up from germline, CDR1 is MGHRA and CDR2 is YSYEKL. V lost 3 bases, J lost 2 bases, and 13 bases stayed unmatched. The CDR3 contains 18 residues. For the CDR3, the DNA is TGCGCCAGCAGCCATAGCAGGGGGACAACGCAGACCTACAATGAGCAGTTCTTC. As protein: CASSHSRGTTQTYNEQFF.

The rearrangement uses TRBV7-9 and TRBJ2-7; D perhaps matches TRBD1 (6 bases). Germline CDR1 SEHNR, CDR2 FQNEAQ (reference sequence). The CDR3 loop spans 14 amino acids. The germline V and J ends were trimmed by 4 bases and 2 bases, with 12 bases remaining between them. CDR3 residues: CASSSGTLAYEQYF. Here the CDR3 DNA reads TGTGCCAGCAGCTCGGGGACATTAGCCTACGAGCAGTACTTC.